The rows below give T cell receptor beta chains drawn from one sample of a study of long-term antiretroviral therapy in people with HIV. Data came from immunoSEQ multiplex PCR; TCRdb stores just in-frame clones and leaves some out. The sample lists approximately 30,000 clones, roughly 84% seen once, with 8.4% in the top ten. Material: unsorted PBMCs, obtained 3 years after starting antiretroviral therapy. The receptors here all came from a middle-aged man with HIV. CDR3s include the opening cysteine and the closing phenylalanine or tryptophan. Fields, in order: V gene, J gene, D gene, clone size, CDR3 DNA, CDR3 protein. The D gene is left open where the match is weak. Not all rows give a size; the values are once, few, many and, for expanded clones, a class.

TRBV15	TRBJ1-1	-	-	TGTGCCACCAGCAGAGATCGAGCACCGACAAACACTGAAGCTTTCTTT	CATSRDRAPTNTEAFF
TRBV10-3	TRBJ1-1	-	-	TGTGCCATCAGTGAGTCGCCAGGGGAGAACACTGAAGCTTTCTTT	CAISESPGENTEAFF
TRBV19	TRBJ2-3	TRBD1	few	TGTGCCAGTAGTACCCCAGGGGGCCTCACAGATACGCAGTATTTT	CASSTPGGLTDTQYF
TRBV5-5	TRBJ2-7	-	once	TGTGCCAGCAGCTTGGATGGCTCCTACGAGCAGTACTTC	CASSLDGSYEQYF
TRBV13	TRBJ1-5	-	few	TGTGCCAGCAGCCTCGGACGGGAGGAGCAGCCCCAGCATTTT	CASSLGREEQPQHF
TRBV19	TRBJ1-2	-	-	TGTGCCAGTAGTATGGTTGAGGCCTATGGCTACACCTTC	CASSMVEAYGYTF
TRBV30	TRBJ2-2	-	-	TGTGCCTGGAGCCAGGGCGTCGGGGAGCTGTTTTTT	CAWSQGVGELFF
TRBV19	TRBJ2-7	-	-	TGTGCCAGTAGTATCGCCCAATTCTCCTACGAGCAGTACTTC	CASSIAQFSYEQYF
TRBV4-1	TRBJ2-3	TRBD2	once	TGCGCCAGCAGCCGCGCTTCTAGCGGGGGAAGAAGTAGCCCAGATACGCAGTATTTT	CASSRASSGGRSSPDTQYF
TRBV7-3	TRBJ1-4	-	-	TGTGCCAGCAGCTTAACGTCAGAGAAGGGGGGGACGACTAATGAAAAACTGTTTTTT	CASSLTSEKGGTTNEKLFF
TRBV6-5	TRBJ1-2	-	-	TGTGCCAGTTCTGAGGGGTCTACCTATGGCTACACCTTC	CASSEGSTYGYTF
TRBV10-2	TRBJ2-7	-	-	TGCGCCAGCGGATTAGACGAGCAGTACTTC	CASGLDEQYF
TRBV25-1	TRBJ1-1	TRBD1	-	TGTGCCAGCAGTGAATATTCAGGGGGGGGCACTGAAGCTTTCTTT	CASSEYSGGGTEAFF
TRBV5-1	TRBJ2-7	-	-	TGCGCCAGCAGCTTGTCTCTCAGCTACTACGAGCAGTACTTC	CASSLSLSYYEQYF
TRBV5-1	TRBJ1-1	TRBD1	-	TGCGCCAGCAGCTTCACAGGGGGCGGCACTGAAGCTTTCTTT	CASSFTGGGTEAFF
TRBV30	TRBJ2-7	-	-	TGTGCCTGGAGTACGGGGTTTTTTGATGAGCAGTACTTC	CAWSTGFFDEQYF
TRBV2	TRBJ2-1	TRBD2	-	TGTGCCAGCAACGGGAGGCCGTACAATGAGCAGTTCTTC	CASNGRPYNEQFF
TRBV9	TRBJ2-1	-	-	TGTGCCAGCAGCCCCCGCCCCGGAGGAAACAATGAGCAGTTCTTC	CASSPRPGGNNEQFF
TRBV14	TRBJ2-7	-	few	TGTGCCAGCAGCCAAGTCTACGAGCAGTACTTC	CASSQVYEQYF
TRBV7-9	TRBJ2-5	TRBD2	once	TGTGCCAGCAGCTTATCGGGGGGTCTTAGGTCCCAGTACTTC	CASSLSGGLRSQYF
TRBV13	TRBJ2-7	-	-	TGTGCCAGCAGCTACGGTATAGCGAACTCCTACGAGCAGTACTTC	CASSYGIANSYEQYF
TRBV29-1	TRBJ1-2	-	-	TGCAGCGTTGAAACTGACCAGGGGCGAGGCTACACCTTC	CSVETDQGRGYTF
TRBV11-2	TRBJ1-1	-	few	TGTGCCAGCAGCTTAGTGGTCCAGGCTAAAGCTTTCTTT	CASSLVVQAKAFF
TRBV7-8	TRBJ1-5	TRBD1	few	TGTGCCAGCAGCATAGGACAGGGGGCGACCCATGGCAATCAGCCCCAGCATTTT	CASSIGQGATHGNQPQHF
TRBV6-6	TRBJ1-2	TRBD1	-	TGTGCCAGCACCATGATACAGGGGAACTATGGCTACACCTTC	CASTMIQGNYGYTF
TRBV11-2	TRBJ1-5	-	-	TGTGCCAGCAGTGACCGGGATGGTCAGCCCCAGCATTTT	CASSDRDGQPQHF
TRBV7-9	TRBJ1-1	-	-	TGTGCCAGCAGCTTCGCAGATGGAGTTGAAGCTTTCTTT	CASSFADGVEAFF
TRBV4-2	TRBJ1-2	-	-	TGTGCCAGCAGCCAAGATGGGTTTAGTGGCTACACCTTC	CASSQDGFSGYTF
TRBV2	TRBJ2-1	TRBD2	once	TGTGCCACCCTGGGTGGGACTAGCGGGAGGTACAATGAGCAGTTCTTC	CATLGGTSGRYNEQFF
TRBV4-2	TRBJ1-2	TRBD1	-	TGTGCCAGCAGCCTCCCGGGACAGGGGGTAGGCTATGGCTACACCTTC	CASSLPGQGVGYGYTF
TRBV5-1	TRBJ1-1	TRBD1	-	TGCGCCAGCAGCGCGACAGGGGTGGGCACTGAAGCTTTCTTT	CASSATGVGTEAFF
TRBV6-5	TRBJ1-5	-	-	TGTGCCAGCAGTTACAGAGTGGGGCAGCCCCAGCATTTT	CASSYRVGQPQHF
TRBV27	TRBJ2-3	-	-	TGTGCCAGCAGGCCCGACTACTTCACAGATACGCAGTATTTT	CASRPDYFTDTQYF
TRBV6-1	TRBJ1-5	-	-	TGTGCCAGCAGTGAAGTAAGGGGCGGTAATCAGCCCCAGCATTTT	CASSEVRGGNQPQHF
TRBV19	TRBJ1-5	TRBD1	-	TGTGCCAGTAGCACGAACGGACGACAGGGTAATCAGCCCCAGCATTTT	CASSTNGRQGNQPQHF
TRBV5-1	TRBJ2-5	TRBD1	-	TGCGCCAGCAGCAAGGGACAGTCCCAAGAGACCCAGTACTTC	CASSKGQSQETQYF
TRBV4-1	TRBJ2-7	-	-	TGCGCCAGCAGCCAAGACCCGGGACGGAGCGTAAGGCAGTACTTC	CASSQDPGRSVRQYF
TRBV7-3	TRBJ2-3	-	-	TGTGCCAGCAGCTTAAATGGACAGTGGGCAGATACGCAGTATTTT	CASSLNGQWADTQYF
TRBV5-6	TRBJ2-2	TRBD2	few	TGTGCCAGCAGCTTCACTAGCGGGGCGGTCACCGGGGAGCTGTTTTTT	CASSFTSGAVTGELFF
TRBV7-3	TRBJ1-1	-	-	TGTGCCAGCAGCTTAAATCAGGCCACTGAAGCTTTCTTT	CASSLNQATEAFF
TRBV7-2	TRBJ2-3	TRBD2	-	TGTGCCAGCAGCTCCCTAGCGGGATACACAGATACGCAGTATTTT	CASSSLAGYTDTQYF
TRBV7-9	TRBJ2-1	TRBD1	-	TGTGCCAGCAGCTATAGACCGGGACAGGGCTACAATGAGCAGTTCTTC	CASSYRPGQGYNEQFF
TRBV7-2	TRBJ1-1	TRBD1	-	TGTGCCAGCAGCTCAAGGACAGGGGAAGCTTTCTTT	CASSSRTGEAFF
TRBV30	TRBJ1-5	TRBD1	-	TGTGCCTGGAGCGCGAGGACAGGGGGCGGCCATCAGCCCCAGCATTTT	CAWSARTGGGHQPQHF
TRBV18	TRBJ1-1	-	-	TGTGCCAGCTCACCAACAGGGTCTAACACTGAAGCTTTCTTT	CASSPTGSNTEAFF
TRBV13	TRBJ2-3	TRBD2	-	TGTGCCAGCAGCCTGGAAACTGGACTAGCGGGGGACTCAGATACGCAGTATTTT	CASSLETGLAGDSDTQYF
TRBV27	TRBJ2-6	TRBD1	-	TGTGCCAGCAGAACAGGGGACTCTGGGGCCAACGTCCTGACTTTC	CASRTGDSGANVLTF
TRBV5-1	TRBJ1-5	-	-	TGCGCCAGCAGCTTGGACCCAAATCAGCCCCAGCATTTT	CASSLDPNQPQHF
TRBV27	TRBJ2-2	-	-	TGTGCCAGCAGTTTATCATACACTAGCTTGAACACCGGGGAGCTGTTTTTT	CASSLSYTSLNTGELFF
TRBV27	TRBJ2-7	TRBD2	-	TGTGCCAGCGCCCCGGGAGGTCTAGCGGGAGGAGAGCAGTACTTC	CASAPGGLAGGEQYF
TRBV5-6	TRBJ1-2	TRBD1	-	TGTGCCAGCAGCTTGGGGCCACAGGGGGACAACTATGGCTACACCTTC	CASSLGPQGDNYGYTF
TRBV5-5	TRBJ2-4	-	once	TGTGCCAGCAGCCCTCAGACGGCAAACATTCAGTACTTC	CASSPQTANIQYF